This T cell receptor (beta chain) was sequenced in a study of T cells after posttransplantation cyclophosphamide (dated by TCRdb to 2016 to 2017). Turning to the overall study: The study tracked T cell repertoire reconstitution by TRB sequencing after myeloablative bone marrow transplantation using posttransplantation cyclophosphamide as GVHD prophylaxis. Antigen receptor sequencing covered samples from approximately 38 PTCy-treated patients and approximately 15 of their related bone marrow donors. Because TRA and TRB clonality correlated tightly in fewer than ten samples, later TCR analyses were limited to TRB. TRB sequencing was also done on up to about 3 additional blood samples from 2 to 5.2 years after transplant in 3 patients, and on pretransplant blood from several patients. Public TRB sequences were checked against a database of over 3,500 sequences associated with responses to pathogens, tumor antigens, self-antigens and alloantigens. Blood from all 30 or so PTCy patients with 1-year posttransplant specimens was subjected to TRB sequencing.

Genomic DNA was the input for TRB sequencing, which was run either with the immunoSEQ assay at survey resolution or with the hsTCRB kit. Per the authors' processing: The immunoSEQ software handled the initial read processing, while the LymphoSeq R package was used for the repertoire analyses. For each TRB dataset, clonality was calculated as 1 minus normalized Shannon entropy, and the Gini coefficient was computed as well. Phenotypes of unsorted samples were inferred by mapping TRB sequences from sorted subsets of the recipient or donor onto the same recipient's unsorted samples. Here the immuneACCESS table is served through TCRdb, limited to in-frame sequences with V and J called. Missing clones are a known gap in these copies; in checked studies unresolved V genes cover under half, and the rest lacks a known reason. Clone size and V and J calls were adopted from that table, with D and trimming inferred from the DNA. The sample table holds 6,100 or so clones, of which approximately 70% were seen once. In total, the top ten clones hold 20% to 25% of the sample.

General conclusions and limits of the study: Donor-recipient similarity was low at 1-2 months but rose over the first year, and later blood repertoires were often dominated by donor CD8+ memory clones. The TRB repertoires of T cells infiltrating skin or GI tract showed only limited overlap with the TRB repertoires of T cells in blood. Across the 45 to 55 patients, TRB clonality was highly associated with recipient CMV seropositivity and CMV reactivation, and diversity with PTCy was similar to that in the CNI/methotrexate controls.

The label giving this sample's treatment or condition can be read as: high-dose cyclophosphamide on days +3 and +4 as single-agent GVHD prophylaxis. Busulfan and fludarabine conditioning, a related or unrelated marrow graft, and cyclophosphamide on days +3 and +4 were given to PTCy patients. The PTCy-treated patients were enrolled in a prospective multi-institutional clinical trial. Mononuclear cells from peripheral blood and bone marrow were separated by Ficoll-Hypaque density centrifugation and then cryopreserved. V loses 3 bases of germline sequence and J loses 4 bases, and the interval between the two ends is 10 bases. From the cysteine through the phenylalanine, the CDR3 covers 13 amino acids. Only CDR3 DNA remains: 39 bases, in frame from the first base. CDR1 is given as SGHNT and CDR2 as YYREEE, both from the germline V gene (reference sequence). This clone occurred a few times. The specificity of this receptor is unknown. No base quality values were provided; no much bigger clone lies one nucleotide off.

The sample in question was PBMCs, obtained about 1,600 days after allogeneic stem cell transplant with posttransplant cyclophosphamide. Rearrangement joined TRBV5-4 to TRBJ1-1, with the D gene uncertain. The TCR sequence derives from a male patient aged 25-45 years who received an allogeneic stem cell transplant from a related donor, was CMV-positive, and had acute GVHD only. Following a transplant, some T cells may be graft donor cells, not patient cells. The CDR3 reads CASSSSPFTEAFF. The sequenced DNA is TGTGCCAGCAGCTCAAGCCCGTTCACTGAAGCTTTCTTT.